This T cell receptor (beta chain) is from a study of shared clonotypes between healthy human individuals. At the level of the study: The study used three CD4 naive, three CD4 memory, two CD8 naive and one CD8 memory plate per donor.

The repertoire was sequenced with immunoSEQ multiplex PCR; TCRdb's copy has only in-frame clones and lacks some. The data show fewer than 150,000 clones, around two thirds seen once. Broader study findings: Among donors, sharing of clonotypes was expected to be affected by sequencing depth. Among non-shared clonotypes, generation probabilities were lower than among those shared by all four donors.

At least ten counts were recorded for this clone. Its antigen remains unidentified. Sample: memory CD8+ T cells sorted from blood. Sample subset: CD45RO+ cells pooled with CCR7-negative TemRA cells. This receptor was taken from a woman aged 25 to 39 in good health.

CDR3 nucleotide sequence: TGTGCCAGCAGCTTAAATCGGGCCGAGCAGTACTTC. Translating it yields CASSLNRAEQYF. This chain connects TRBV13 to TRBJ2-7, with unresolved D. CDR3 length: 12 residues. Germline V gene data show CDR1 as PRHDT and CDR2 as FYEKMQ (reference sequence). V was pared by 2 bases and J by 6 bases, with 8 bases between. The full variable domain, completed using reference TRBV13 and TRBJ2-7, is AAGVIQSPRHLIKEKRETATLKCYPIPRHDTVYWYQQGPGQDPQFLISFYEKMQSDKGSIPDRFSAQQFSDYHSELNMSSLELGDSALYFCASSLNRAEQYFGPGTRLTVT.